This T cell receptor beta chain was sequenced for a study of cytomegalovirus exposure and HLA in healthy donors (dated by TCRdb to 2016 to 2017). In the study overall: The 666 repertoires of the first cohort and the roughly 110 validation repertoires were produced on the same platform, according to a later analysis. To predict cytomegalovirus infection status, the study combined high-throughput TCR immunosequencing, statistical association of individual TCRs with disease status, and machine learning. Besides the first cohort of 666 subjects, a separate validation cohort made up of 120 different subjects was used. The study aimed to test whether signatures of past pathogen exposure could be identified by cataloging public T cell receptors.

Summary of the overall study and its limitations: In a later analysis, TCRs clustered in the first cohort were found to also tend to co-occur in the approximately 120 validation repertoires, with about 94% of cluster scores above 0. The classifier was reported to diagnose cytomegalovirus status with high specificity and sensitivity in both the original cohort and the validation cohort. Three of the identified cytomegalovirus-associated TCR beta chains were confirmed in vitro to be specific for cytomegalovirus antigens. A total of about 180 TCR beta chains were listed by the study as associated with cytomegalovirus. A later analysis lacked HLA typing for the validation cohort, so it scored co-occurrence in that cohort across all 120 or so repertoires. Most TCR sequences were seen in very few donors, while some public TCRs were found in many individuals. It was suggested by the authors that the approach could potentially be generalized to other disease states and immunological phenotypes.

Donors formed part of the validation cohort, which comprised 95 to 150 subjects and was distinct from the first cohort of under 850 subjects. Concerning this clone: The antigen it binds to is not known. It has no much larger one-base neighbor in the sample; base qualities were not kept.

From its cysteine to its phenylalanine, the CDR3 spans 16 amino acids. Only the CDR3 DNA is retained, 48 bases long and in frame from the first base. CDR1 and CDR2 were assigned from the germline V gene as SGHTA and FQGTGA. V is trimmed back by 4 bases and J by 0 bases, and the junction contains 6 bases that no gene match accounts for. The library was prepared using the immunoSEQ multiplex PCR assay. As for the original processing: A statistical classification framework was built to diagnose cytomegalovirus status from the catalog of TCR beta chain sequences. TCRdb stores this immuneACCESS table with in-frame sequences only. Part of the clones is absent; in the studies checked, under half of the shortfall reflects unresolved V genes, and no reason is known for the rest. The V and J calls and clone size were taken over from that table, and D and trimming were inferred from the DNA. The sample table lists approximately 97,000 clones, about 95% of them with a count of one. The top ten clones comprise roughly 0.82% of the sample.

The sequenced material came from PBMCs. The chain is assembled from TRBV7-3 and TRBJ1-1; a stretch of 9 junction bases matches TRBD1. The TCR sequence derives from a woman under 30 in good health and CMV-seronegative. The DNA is TGTGCCAGCAGCTCACAGGGGGCCATCATGAACACTGAAGCTTTCTTT. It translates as CASSSQGAIMNTEAFF.